A single sample is the source of the 20 T cell receptor beta chains below, sequenced in a study of CD8+CD57+ T cells in acquired aplastic anemia (dated by TCRdb to 2016 to 2019). For sequencing, an Illumina HiSeq 2000 was employed. TCR beta VDJ combination and CDR3 sequence profiling used genomic DNA as the template. The raw public data were reprocessed by TCRdb itself: fastp quality trimming at Q25, MiXCR clonotype calling, in-frame beta chains only. Each record represents a unique CDR3 protein, reported with the most common genes and DNA among its rows. Here the sample has 200,000 to 250,000 distinct CDR3 sequences; 34% occur a single time. Of the sample, around 1.1% is held by the ten largest clones. Sequenced: sorted CD4+, CD8+, or CD8+CD57+ T cells (not recorded which) from PBMCs. These receptors came from a human donor in good health, serving as a control.

This clonotype was observed at least ten times. The chain has TRBV7-9 and TRBJ1-3; no clear D gene. Trimming took off 3 bases at V and 0 bases at J, with 9 bases between the two ends. The CDR3 is 15 residues long. CDR1 and CDR2 from the germline V gene are SEHNR and FQNEAQ (reference sequence). The CDR3 DNA follows: TGTGCCAGCAGCTTCCAATTACTCTCTGGAAACACCATATATTTT. Translating gives CASSFQLLSGNTIYF.

This chain links TRBV11-2 with TRBJ2-5, with D possibly TRBD2 on 5 matching bases. The germline gives CDR1 SGHAT, CDR2 FQNNGV. There are 15 residues in the CDR3. Deletions cut 1 base from V and 1 base from J, with 10 bases between. The CDR3 sequence: CASSLVPRGQETQYF. CDR3 DNA sequence: TGTGCCAGCAGCTTAGTCCCCCGGGGCCAAGAGACCCAGTACTTC.

The J gene is TRBJ1-5, the V gene TRBV6-1, with D possibly being TRBD1 (5 bases). V was pared by 6 bases and J by 4 bases, with 10 bases between. Germline CDR1 reads MNHNS; CDR2 reads SASEGT. This CDR3 has 13 amino acids. CDR3 loop: CASSGGWNQPQHF. DNA for the CDR3: TGTGCCAGCAGCGGGGGATGGAATCAGCCCCAGCATTTT.

The chain is built from TRBV19 and TRBJ1-1; unclear D gene. Germline-derived CDR1 and CDR2 are LNHDA and SQIVND (reference sequence). CDR3 length: 14 residues. The CDR3: CAARRDPGDTEAFF. CDR3 bases: TGTGCTGCGCGGCGGGATCCCGGGGACACTGAAGCTTTCTTT.

This chain joins TRBV6-1 and TRBJ1-3, with TRBD1 as a possible D gene (6 bases). Germline CDR1 is MNHNS and CDR2 is SASEGT. Trimming cost V 2 bases and J 0 bases, with 11 bases left between them. The CDR3 loop spans 16 amino acids. The CDR3 loop is CASSERQVVSGNTIYF. DNA for the CDR3: TGTGCCAGCAGTGAAAGACAGGTAGTCTCTGGAAACACCATATATTTT.

This clonotype has just one count. The chain carries TRBV5-1 and TRBJ2-5; D is uncertain. With 4 bases removed from V and 0 bases from J, the gap between germline ends came to 10 bases. Germline V CDR1 and CDR2: SGHRS, YFSETQ. This CDR3 spans 14 amino acids. The CDR3 spells CASSSNSYQETQYF. CDR3 nucleotide sequence: TGCGCCAGCAGCAGCAATTCGTACCAAGAGACCCAGTACTTC.

This chain links TRBV2 with TRBJ2-7; 9 bases agree with TRBD1. The CDR3 is 15 residues long. The ends lost 6 bases at V and 4 bases at J; junction bases unmatched: 10. The V gene's germline CDR1 is SNHLY and CDR2 FYNNEI. The CDR3 DNA is TGTGCCAGCAGGGTCGGGGGACAGGGTCTATACGAGCAGTACTTC. Translation gives CASRVGGQGLYEQYF.

V gene TRBV7-8 combines with J gene TRBJ2-6, with TRBD1 as a possible D gene (5 bases). The germline CDR1 and CDR2 sequences are SGHVS and FQNEAQ. The ends were cut back, 8 bases at V and 2 bases at J, with 22 bases in the middle. The CDR3 totals 18 residues. CDR3 sequence reads: CASSPMGFRGPGANVLTF. The CDR3, as DNA: TGTGCCAGCTCACCCATGGGATTTAGGGGCCCTGGGGCCAACGTCCTGACTTTC.

The J gene is TRBJ2-3, the V gene TRBV2; 7 bases are shared with TRBD2. The V gene end was trimmed by 6 bases and the J gene end by 2 bases; junction bases not matched to a gene: 8. Germline assignment: CDR1 SNHLY and CDR2 FYNNEI. The CDR3 runs to 15 residues. The CDR3 DNA is TGTGCCAGCAGCCGAGGCGGGGGATACACAGATACGCAGTATTTT. Translating it yields CASSRGGGYTDTQYF.

This clonotype was seen just once. This rearrangement joins TRBV20-1 to TRBJ2-4, with D possibly called TRBD1 or TRBD2 (5 bases each). The germline V gene encodes CDR1 DFQATT and CDR2 SNEGSKA (reference sequence). CDR3 length equals 13 residues. The germline V and J ends were trimmed by 0 bases and 11 bases, with 14 bases remaining between them. For the CDR3, the DNA is TGCAGTGCTAGAGATTGGGACCGCCCGGTTCAGTACTTC. Translation: CSARDWDRPVQYF.

There are a few counts of this clonotype. This chain joins TRBV20-1 and TRBJ1-5; 8 bases are a match to TRBD1. CDR3 size: 14 residues. The germline V gene has CDR1 DFQATT and CDR2 SNEGSKA (reference sequence). V lost 5 bases, J lost 6 bases, and 9 bases stayed unmatched. CDR3 protein: CSAVGQGAGQPQHF. For the CDR3, the DNA is TGCAGTGCTGTGGGGCAGGGGGCAGGTCAGCCCCAGCATTTT.

This clonotype was detected many times. The chain uses TRBV5-1 and TRBJ1-2; no clear D gene. This CDR3 region has 15 residues. V gave up 0 bases and J gave up 4 bases, with 13 bases separating them. Germline V gene data show CDR1 as SGHRS and CDR2 as YFSETQ. CDR3 bases: TGCGCCAGCAGCTTGGCGGGCGATTCCCTCTATGGCTACACCTTC. It codes for CASSLAGDSLYGYTF.

This clonotype was seen repeatedly, ten times or more. V usage is TRBV10-3 and J usage is TRBJ2-1, with 14 bases fitting TRBD2. Germline-derived CDR1 and CDR2 are ENHRY and SYGVKD. After removal of 10 bases from V and 10 bases from J, the junction contained 6 bases not matched to a gene. The CDR3 length is 13 residues. The CDR3 protein is CATGLAGGWEQFF. CDR3 sequence (DNA): TGTGCCACTGGACTAGCGGGGGGCTGGGAGCAGTTCTTC.

The chain couples TRBV18 to TRBJ1-1; the match to TRBD1 covers 7 bases. Per the germline V gene, CDR1 is KGHSH and CDR2 is LQKENI. V shed 1 base and J 9 bases; nucleotides not matched to a gene: 5. This CDR3 region has 13 residues. CDR3 sequence (DNA): TGTGCCAGCTCACCACAGGGGGCGAAACAAGCTTTCTTT. Encoded protein: CASSPQGAKQAFF.

V gene TRBV6-5 combines with J gene TRBJ1-2, with a weak D call TRBD1 (6 bases). The V and J ends lost 4 bases and 0 bases respectively, with 12 bases between them. CDR3 length: 15 amino acids. The germline V gene encodes CDR1 MNHEY and CDR2 SVGAGI. Here the CDR3 DNA reads TGTGCCAGCAGTTCCGGACGACAGGCTAACTATGGCTACACCTTC. Translating gives CASSSGRQANYGYTF.

V usage is TRBV27 and J usage is TRBJ2-1; 11 nucleotides line up with TRBD2. Looked up from germline, CDR1 is MNHEY and CDR2 is SMNVEV (reference sequence). The CDR3 is 17 residues long. The V gene end was trimmed by 0 bases and the J gene end by 8 bases; junction bases not matched to a gene: 9. CDR3 amino acids: CASSLSSLAGGVHEQFF. The CDR3 DNA follows: TGTGCCAGCAGTTTATCCAGTCTAGCGGGAGGAGTACATGAGCAGTTCTTC.

A remark on this clonotype: Given the absence of the conserved phenylalanine or tryptophan at the CDR3 end, a read error is likely. This chain uses TRBV7-2 with TRBJ1-2; 11 bases fit TRBD1. The CDR3 consists of 14 residues. Germline loops: CDR1 SGHTA, CDR2 FQGNSA. CDR3 in amino acids: CASSPGQGDYGYTL. CDR3 nucleotides: TGCGCCAGCAGCCCGGGACAGGGGGACTATGGCTACACCCTC.

J is TRBJ2-7 and V is TRBV20-1; D perhaps matches TRBD1 (5 bases). Trimming removed 2 bases at V and 3 bases at J, with 5 bases between. The germline CDR1 and CDR2 sequences are DFQATT and SNEGSKA (reference sequence). This CDR3 is built from 11 residues. The DNA of the CDR3 is TGCAGTGCTAGACAGGGCTACGAGCAGTACTTC. Protein sequence: CSARQGYEQYF.

This clonotype was observed a few times. The V gene is TRBV15, the J gene TRBJ1-2; D is uncertain. CDR1 LNHNV and CDR2 YYDKDF come from the germline V gene (reference sequence). V lost 8 bases, J lost 4 bases, and 14 bases lay in between. This CDR3 has 13 amino acids. CDR3 bases: TGTGCCACCTCCCGAGGCGCGATCTATGGCTACACCTTC. Translated, it gives CATSRGAIYGYTF.

This clonotype was found a few times. The rearrangement links TRBV10-2 to TRBJ2-7; D ambiguous. The CDR3 has 13 residues. V lost 3 bases to trimming and J lost 2 bases, with 8 bases between them. The V gene's germline CDR1 is WSHSY and CDR2 SAAADI. The CDR3: CASSDALAYEQYF. In DNA form, the CDR3 reads TGCGCCAGCAGTGATGCTCTAGCCTACGAGCAGTACTTC.